Shown below are 19 T cell receptor beta chains from a single sample sequenced in a study of blood T cell repertoires in COVID-19. Here immunoSEQ multiplex PCR was the method, and the copy in TCRdb shows in-frame clones only, minus some. The sample shows about 24,000 clones, around 70% of them seen only once. The sample comprised peripheral blood. These TCRs come from a human donor in a cohort sampled during active or convalescent COVID-19.

This clone has more than one count but fewer than ten. This chain connects TRBV9 to TRBJ1-4; 7 bases match TRBD1. CDR1 and CDR2 from the germline V gene are SGDLS and YYNGEE. With 3 bases clipped from V and 5 bases from J, the junction kept 7 bases outside the gene matches. The CDR3 has 15 amino acids. The CDR3, as DNA: TGTGCCAGCAGCGAATTGACAGGGTCGAATGAAAAACTGTTTTTT. This sequence encodes CASSELTGSNEKLFF.

The chain employs TRBV9 and TRBJ2-7; 10 nucleotides match TRBD1. This CDR3 comprises 18 residues. Germline CDR1 and CDR2: SGDLS and YYNGEE. J was trimmed by 9 bases and V by 0 bases; bases with no gene match: 18. The CDR3 DNA follows: TGTGCCAGCAGCGTAGCTAGTGAGTCGGGGACAGGGGACCTAAGGCAGTACTTC. Translating it yields CASSVASESGTGDLRQYF. The full variable domain, with the rest looked up from reference TRBV9 and TRBJ2-7, is DSGVTQTPKHLITATGQRVTLRCSPRSGDLSVYWYQQSLDQGLQFLIQYYNGEERAKGNILERFSAQQFPDLHSELNLSSLELGDSALYFCASSVASESGTGDLRQYFGPGTRLTVT.

V and J are TRBV5-1 and TRBJ2-5; TRBD1 is a possible D gene (5 bases). The CDR3 contains 14 residues. V dropped 4 bases and J dropped 5 bases, with 15 bases sitting between them. Germline V lookup: CDR1 SGHRS, CDR2 YFSETQ. The CDR3 loop reads CASSITRGDETQYF. The CDR3 DNA reads as TGCGCCAGCAGCATAACAAGGGGCGACGAGACCCAGTACTTC. The full variable domain, with the rest looked up from reference TRBV5-1 and TRBJ2-5, is KAGVTQTPRYLIKTRGQQVTLSCSPISGHRSVSWYQQTPGQGLQFLFEYFSETQRNKGNFPGRFSGRQFSNSRSEMNVSTLELGDSALYLCASSITRGDETQYFGPGTRLLVL.

The rearrangement links TRBV5-1 to TRBJ1-1, with TRBD1 identical over 8 bases. V shed 0 bases, J shed 1 base, and the junction held 11 bases outside the gene matches. This CDR3 is 18 amino acids long. Germline values: CDR1 SGHRS, CDR2 YFSETQ. The CDR3 DNA is TGCGCCAGCAGCTTGGCCGGGGTGCAGGGGGCCGGGAACACTGAAGCTTTCTTT. Its translation is CASSLAGVQGAGNTEAFF.

The CDR3 here is CASSHQGLNSPLHF. CDR3 nucleotides: TGTGCCAGCAGCCATCAGGGTCTAAATTCACCCCTCCACTTT. The chain carries TRBV3-1 (or the pseudogene TRBV3-2) and TRBJ1-6; weak D call: TRBD1 (5 bases). This CDR3 is 14 amino acids long. Trimming removed 3 bases at V and 7 bases at J, with 10 bases between. CDR1 is LGHDT and CDR2 is YNNKEL in the germline V gene (reference sequence).

This chain joins TRBV28 and TRBJ1-2; TRBD1 agrees at 10 bases. This CDR3 contains 14 residues. Germline CDR1 and CDR2: MDHEN and SYDVKM. J lost 7 bases, V lost 3 bases, and 5 bases had no gene match. The CDR3 is CASSFRDRGSGYTF. The CDR3 region has the DNA TGTGCCAGCAGTTTCCGGGACAGGGGTTCTGGCTACACCTTC.

The V and J genes are TRBV6-5 and TRBJ2-1; D not certain. Germline-derived CDR1 and CDR2 are MNHEY and SVGAGI. CDR3 length: 15 amino acids. V was trimmed by 2 bases and J by 2 bases, leaving 10 bases between them. CDR3 sequence reads: CASSYRQAAYNEQFF. The CDR3 DNA reads as TGTGCCAGCAGTTACCGTCAGGCTGCCTACAATGAGCAGTTCTTC.

The table lists this clone with a count of one. V gene TRBV19 combines with J gene TRBJ1-1; 8 bases map to TRBD1. CDR3 size: 16 residues. Germline CDR1 reads LNHDA; CDR2 reads SQIVND (reference sequence). The V segment lost 5 bases and the J segment 1 base; nucleotides outside the gene matches: 9. CDR3 DNA: TGTGCCAGTAGTCCTTCCGCGGACAGGGCGAACACTGAAGCTTTCTTT. Translated: CASSPSADRANTEAFF.

V is TRBV4-1 and J is TRBJ1-3; 12 bases are a match to TRBD1. The V and J ends lost 8 bases and 2 bases, in that order; junction bases with no gene match: 13. From germline, CDR1 is MGHRA and CDR2 YSYEKL. CDR3 length: 18 residues. CDR3 DNA sequence: TGCGCCAGCCAGGGGGACAGGGGGCCTCCAATTGCTGGAAACACCATATATTTT. It codes for CASQGDRGPPIAGNTIYF.

This chain uses TRBV11-2 with TRBJ1-1, with D perhaps matching TRBD1 (5 bases). The CDR3 sequence is 16 residues long. Trimming pared 10 bases from V and 0 bases from J, leaving 21 bases between. In germline, CDR1 is SGHAT, CDR2 FQNNGV. CDR3 protein: CATKPWSGLLNTEAFF. For the CDR3, the DNA is TGTGCCACTAAGCCTTGGTCAGGGCTATTGAACACTGAAGCTTTCTTT.

The chain is built from TRBV7-2 and TRBJ2-4, with TRBD2 identical over 12 bases. V lost 0 bases and J lost 4; bases outside the gene matches: 7. The germline V gene encodes CDR1 SGHTA and CDR2 FQGNSA. This CDR3 spans 18 amino acids. In nucleotides, the CDR3 is TGTGCCAGCAGCTTAGCGTCTTCTAGCGGGGGGGAAAAAAACATTCAGTACTTC. It specifies CASSLASSSGGEKNIQYF.

This CDR3 reads CASSLRPGSGGNYEQYV. In DNA form, the CDR3 reads TGTGCCAGCAGCCTACGACCTGGAAGCGGGGGGAACTACGAGCAGTACGTC. This sequence joins TRBV7-8 and TRBJ2-7; 9 bases are shared with TRBD2. The germline CDR1 and CDR2 sequences are SGHVS and FQNEAQ. Trimming at V came to 5 bases and at J to 3 bases, leaving 14 bases not matched to a gene. This CDR3 has 17 residues.

This chain joins TRBV7-2 and TRBJ2-1; TRBD1 might be the D (6 bases). This CDR3 contains 16 residues. Germline CDR1 and CDR2: SGHTA and FQGNSA. The V end lost 1 base, the J end lost 9 bases, and 19 bases lay between the germline ends. The CDR3 nucleotides read TGTGCCAGCAGCTTAGGTGGCAGGGGCCCTCGGGGTGAGCAGTTCTTC. This translates into CASSLGGRGPRGEQFF.

This clone was seen only a few times. The rearrangement joins TRBV15 to TRBJ2-5; D is ambiguous. Germline CDR1 and CDR2: LNHNV and YYDKDF (reference sequence). The CDR3 length is 18 residues. V was clipped by 0 bases and J by 1 base, with 18 bases between them. The CDR3 spells CATSRDALDGQIQETQYF. For the CDR3, the DNA is TGTGCCACCAGCAGAGATGCGTTGGATGGGCAGATCCAAGAGACCCAGTACTTC.

This chain links TRBV6-6 with TRBJ2-1, with a possible D match to TRBD1 (6 bases). Germline CDR1 and CDR2: MNHNY and SVGAGI (reference sequence). V dropped 5 bases and J dropped 1 base, with 24 bases sitting between them. The CDR3 sequence is 19 residues long. The CDR3 DNA sequence: TGTGCCAGCAGTCCCGAGACAGTGGGAATGAGGGGGTCCTACAATGAGCAGTTCTTC. Protein: CASSPETVGMRGSYNEQFF.

The chain carries TRBV7-6 and TRBJ2-3; 8 bases line up with TRBD1. CDR1 is SGHVS, CDR2 FNYEAQ, per germline. After removal of 5 bases from V and 2 bases from J, the junction contained 6 bases not matched to a gene. The CDR3 runs to 15 residues. This CDR3 reads CASSIQGADTDTQYF. The CDR3 bases are TGTGCCAGCAGCATTCAGGGGGCGGACACAGATACGCAGTATTTT.

The J gene is TRBJ2-1, the V gene TRBV19, with D possibly matching TRBD2 (6 bases). From germline, CDR1 is LNHDA and CDR2 SQIVND (reference sequence). V lost 7 bases, J lost 5 bases, and 18 bases lay in between. This CDR3 comprises 15 residues. The CDR3 is CASTTRWTTNNEQFF. The CDR3 coding sequence is TGTGCCAGTACCACCCGTTGGACTACCAACAATGAGCAGTTCTTC.

This clone came up a few times. The J gene is TRBJ2-1, the V gene TRBV4-3; no clear D. V dropped 0 bases and J dropped 7 bases, with 10 bases sitting between them. The CDR3 is made up of 14 amino acids. Germline CDR1 and CDR2: LGHNA and YSLEER. In DNA, the CDR3 is TGCGCCAGCAGCCAAGATGGGCAGTGGAATGAGCAGTTCTTC. It codes for CASSQDGQWNEQFF.

The genes are TRBV9 and TRBJ2-1; D unresolved. V gave up 1 base and J gave up 6 bases, with 14 bases separating them. Germline CDR1 reads SGDLS; CDR2 reads YYNGEE. The CDR3 is 15 amino acids. CDR3 sequence (DNA): TGTGCCAGCAGCGTAACTGGTACCATATTCAATGAGCAGTTCTTC. It translates to CASSVTGTIFNEQFF.